The subject of this entry is one T cell receptor beta chain. The antigen is undetermined. This sample is part of a study of T cell responses to AZD1222 COVID-19 vaccine. The overall study: Second-dose intervals near 4 or 12 weeks were combined. Study conclusions and caveats: Per reports, nearly half of all spike-specific TCRs target regions that are unmutated in variants. Donors in the cohort were predominantly white British and more often female, and clonal diversity was possibly underestimated. Vaccine-related CD4 TCRs covered spike, predominating at 160-218 and 743-854.

The germline CDR1 and CDR2 sequences are LNHDA and SQIVND (reference sequence). The CDR3 has 14 amino acids. J was trimmed by 4 bases and V by 5 bases; bases with no gene match: 4. Assay used: immunoSEQ multiplex PCR; TCRdb lists only in-frame clones, some missing. The table has 150,000 to 200,000 clones, 85% to 95% seen once. The chain links TRBV19 to TRBJ1-2; 10 bases are a match to TRBD1. The sequencing used peripheral blood, collected on day 0 of AZD1222 vaccination. The sequence was collected from an adult in good health. Here the CDR3 reads CASSAGQGFYGYTF. The CDR3 coding sequence is TGTGCCAGTAGTGCGGGACAGGGGTTCTATGGCTACACCTTC.